This TCR beta chain comes out of a study of OX40 agonist ivuxolimab in advanced cancers. Study results and caveats: Clonal expansion from baseline to week 6 occurred in both CD4+ and CD8+ T cells.

Germline CDR1 and CDR2: SQVTM and ANQGSEA. J gave up 5 bases and V 7 bases, and 6 bases lay outside the gene matches. The CDR3 loop spans 12 amino acids. Assay: immunoSEQ multiplex PCR; the TCRdb copy retains only in-frame clones and omits some. The repertoire has approximately 91,000 clones, around 85% of them found once; the top ten carry less than 2%. With regard to this clone: What it recognizes is unknown.

Samples were taken at baseline and on day 1 of cycles 4 and 7. The V and J genes are TRBV29-1 and TRBJ1-2; 8 bases align to TRBD1. The TCR comes from an adult with an advanced solid tumor such as melanoma, head and neck, liver or kidney cancer. The sample in question was CD4+ or CD8+ T cells sorted from blood, obtained in a trial of the OX40 agonist ivuxolimab. The CDR3 sequence is CSGGQDEYGYTF. CDR3 coding DNA: TGCAGCGGGGGACAGGACGAATATGGCTACACCTTC. The full variable domain, in which reference TRBV29-1 and TRBJ1-2 provide the parts outside the CDR3, is SAVISQKPSRDICQRGTSLTIQCQVDSQVTMMFWYRQQPGQSLTLIATANQGSEATYESGFVIDKFPISRPNLTFSTLTVSNMSPEDSSIYLCSGGQDEYGYTFGSGTRLTVV.